Presented here are 18 T cell receptor beta chains from one specimen sequenced in a study of beta chain features in type 1 diabetes. Reverse transcribing all isolated RNA meant expressed TCRB transcripts were sequenced. The method was immunoSEQ multiplex PCR; TCRdb's version includes in-frame clones alone and lacks a portion of them. The data contain about 220,000 clones, approximately 10% of them singletons. Source material: central memory CD4+ T cells from blood. The receptor source for this set is a young man in good health.

This clone was seen more than once but under ten times. The CDR3 DNA reads TGTGCCTGGAGTGTAGCCTTGGGGGAGACCCAGTACTTC. As protein: CAWSVALGETQYF. V is TRBV30 and J is TRBJ2-5; no clear D gene. The CDR3 runs 13 residues. Germline CDR1 is GTSNPN and CDR2 is SVGIG (reference sequence). V lost 0 bases, J lost 5 bases, and 10 bases lay in between.

This clone was picked up many times. The chain is built from TRBV18 and TRBJ2-5; the D is unclear. The CDR3 totals 13 residues. The germline V gene encodes CDR1 KGHSH and CDR2 LQKENI. The V end was cut by 5 bases, the J end by 5 bases, with 12 bases between. CDR3 protein: CASSYGPWETQYF. The CDR3 nucleotides read TGTGCCAGCTCATACGGACCGTGGGAGACCCAGTACTTC.

This CDR3 is CASSFDGRVRREQFF. In DNA, the CDR3 is TGTGCCAGCAGCTTTGACGGGAGGGTCCGGCGAGAGCAGTTCTTC. The chain has TRBV7-2 and TRBJ2-1; 8 bases line up with TRBD2. Germline V gene data show CDR1 as SGHTA and CDR2 as FQGNSA. V shed 3 bases, J shed 10 bases, and the junction held 11 bases outside the gene matches. The CDR3 is made up of 15 amino acids.

A few counts support this clone. The chain is built from TRBV2 and TRBJ2-3; D is tentatively TRBD1 or TRBD2 (5 bases each). The V and J ends lost 5 bases and 2 bases respectively, with 8 bases between them. Germline V gene lookup returns CDR1 SNHLY and CDR2 FYNNEI. This CDR3 spans 13 amino acids. The CDR3 loop reads CASSRDLTDTQYF. CDR3 nucleotide sequence: TGTGCCAGCAGTCGGGACCTCACAGATACGCAGTATTTT.

This clone was picked up a small number of times. The genes are TRBV5-4 and TRBJ2-7; 8 bases align to TRBD2. CDR1 is SGHNT and CDR2 is YYREEE in the germline V gene (reference sequence). The CDR3 runs to 15 residues. Trimming took 4 bases from V and 3 from J; bases not matched to a gene: 9. This CDR3 is CASSGAGTSNYEQYF. As DNA, the CDR3 is TGTGCCAGCAGCGGGGCCGGGACTAGTAACTACGAGCAGTACTTC.

V is TRBV29-1 and J is TRBJ2-3; a possible D gene is TRBD2 (5 bases). The CDR3 extends over 11 amino acids. With 2 bases removed from V and 6 bases from J, the gap between germline ends came to 6 bases. Germline V gene sequence: CDR1 SQVTM, CDR2 ANQGSEA. As DNA, the CDR3 is TGCAGCGTTGAAATAGCGGATACGCAGTATTTT. This sequence encodes CSVEIADTQYF.

At least ten counts were recorded for this clone. The chain combines TRBV28 with TRBJ2-7; D uncertain. Trimming took off 2 bases at V and 7 bases at J, with 9 bases between the two ends. The CDR3 is made up of 12 amino acids. CDR1 is MDHEN, CDR2 SYDVKM, per germline. In nucleotides, the CDR3 is TGTGCCAGCAGTTTAGTGGTGGGAGAGCAGTACTTC. This gives the protein CASSLVVGEQYF. Filled out from reference TRBV28 and TRBJ2-7, the complete variable domain reads DVKVTQSSRYLVKRTGEKVFLECVQDMDHENMFWYRQDPGLGLRLIYFSYDVKMKEKGDIPEGYSVSREKKERFSLILESASTNQTSMYLCASSLVVGEQYFGPGTRLTVT.

This clone was picked up many times. The J gene is TRBJ1-5, the V gene TRBV14; D possibly corresponds to TRBD1 (5 bases). Germline CDR1 reads SGHDN; CDR2 reads FVKESK. This CDR3 contains 13 residues. Trimming took off 2 bases at V and 10 bases at J, with 12 bases between the two ends. The CDR3 sequence: CASSQTLQGPQHF. The CDR3 DNA follows: TGTGCCAGCAGCCAAACGCTTCAGGGACCCCAGCATTTT.

The chain is built from TRBV28 and TRBJ2-1; D remains ambiguous. This CDR3 comprises 15 residues. The germline V and J ends were trimmed by 2 bases and 3 bases, with 11 bases remaining between them. Germline assignment: CDR1 MDHEN and CDR2 SYDVKM. CDR3 loop: CASSLDSSRYNEQFF. The CDR3 DNA follows: TGTGCCAGCAGTTTAGATAGTTCGCGCTACAATGAGCAGTTCTTC.

The rearrangement joins TRBV11-2 to TRBJ2-7; no firm D call. The CDR3 contains 14 residues. CDR1 is SGHAT and CDR2 is FQNNGV in the germline V gene. The germline V and J ends were trimmed by 0 bases and 4 bases, with 10 bases remaining between them. The CDR3 DNA reads as TGTGCCAGCAGCTTAGAACGGTCCGATTACGAGCAGTACTTC. Translating gives CASSLERSDYEQYF.

The V call is TRBV28, the J call TRBJ2-4, with D perhaps being TRBD1 or TRBD2 (5 bases each). The CDR3 is 15 residues long. Germline-derived CDR1 and CDR2 are MDHEN and SYDVKM. Trimming took off 2 bases at V and 3 bases at J, with 11 bases between the two ends. CDR3 DNA: TGTGCCAGCAGTTTAGAGGGGCCCTTCAAAAACATTCAGTACTTC. Its protein is CASSLEGPFKNIQYF.

The rearrangement uses TRBV7-2 and TRBJ2-3, with D perhaps TRBD1 or TRBD2 (5 bases each). V was shortened by 1 base and J by 0 bases, with 8 bases between the two germline ends. The CDR3 loop spans 15 amino acids. Germline CDR1 SGHTA, CDR2 FQGNSA. CDR3 in DNA: TGTGCCAGCAGCTTAGGACGGGGCAGCACAGATACGCAGTATTTT. Protein product: CASSLGRGSTDTQYF.

This clone was observed a few times. The rearrangement joins TRBV7-9 to TRBJ2-1, with D perhaps matching TRBD2 (6 bases). The CDR3 is 15 residues long. CDR1 and CDR2 (germline): SEHNR, FQNEAQ (reference sequence). Trimming shortened V by 3 bases and J by 4 bases, and 13 bases separated the two germline ends. The CDR3 DNA sequence: TGTGCCAGCAGCTTGTGGGACTCGCTGTACAATGAGCAGTTCTTC. Encoded protein: CASSLWDSLYNEQFF. Looking up the rest from reference TRBV7-9 and TRBJ2-1 gives the full variable domain: DTGVSQNPRHKITKRGQNVTFRCDPISEHNRLYWYRQTLGQGPEFLTYFQNEAQLEKSRLLSDRFSAERPKGSFSTLEIQRTEQGDSAMYLCASSLWDSLYNEQFFGPGTRLTVL.

The chain uses TRBV27 and TRBJ2-7; weak D call: TRBD1 (6 bases). The CDR3 spans 13 residues. V gave up 8 bases and J gave up 3 bases, with 14 bases separating them. The germline CDR1 and CDR2 sequences are MNHEY and SMNVEV (reference sequence). The CDR3 bases are TGTGCCAGCGCCCGGGACATATACTACGAGCAGTACTTC. It specifies CASARDIYYEQYF.

The chain employs TRBV18 and TRBJ2-1; 9 bases agree with TRBD2. The junction had 6 bases not matched to a gene; V was cut back by 4 bases and J by 8 bases. This CDR3 is 14 amino acids long. The germline V gene encodes CDR1 KGHSH and CDR2 LQKENI. The DNA of the CDR3 is TGTGCCAGCTCACTAGCGGGAGTGGAGTATGAGCAGTTCTTC. Translation gives CASSLAGVEYEQFF.

Notes on this clone: Other nucleotide sequences in the sample specify the same CDR3. V is TRBV5-1 and J is TRBJ2-1; D uncertain. The CDR3 has 13 amino acids. Deletions cut 0 bases from V and 3 bases from J, with 4 bases between. The germline V gene encodes CDR1 SGHRS and CDR2 YFSETQ. For the CDR3, the DNA is TGCGCCAGCAGCTTGGGCAGCTACAATGAGCAGTTCTTC. Residues: CASSLGSYNEQFF.

As concerns this clone: A far larger clone lies a single base away; this is likely a read error. The J gene is TRBJ2-3, the V gene TRBV25-1; TRBD2 agrees at 7 bases. V lost 8 bases to trimming and J lost 4 bases; unmatched junction nucleotides: 12. Germline CDR1 MGHDK, CDR2 SYGVNS. The CDR3 has 15 residues. The CDR3 is CASSVGEGAADTQYF. CDR3 in DNA: TGTGCCAGCTCCGTGGGGGAGGGTGCCGCAGATACGCAGTATTTT.

J is TRBJ2-3 and V is TRBV2; D unresolved. Per germline, CDR1 SNHLY and CDR2 FYNNEI. With 4 bases removed from V and 0 bases from J, the gap between germline ends came to 8 bases. The CDR3 contains 14 residues. CDR3 DNA sequence: TGTGCCAGCAGTGTAGGTCTTAGCACAGATACGCAGTATTTT. This sequence encodes CASSVGLSTDTQYF.